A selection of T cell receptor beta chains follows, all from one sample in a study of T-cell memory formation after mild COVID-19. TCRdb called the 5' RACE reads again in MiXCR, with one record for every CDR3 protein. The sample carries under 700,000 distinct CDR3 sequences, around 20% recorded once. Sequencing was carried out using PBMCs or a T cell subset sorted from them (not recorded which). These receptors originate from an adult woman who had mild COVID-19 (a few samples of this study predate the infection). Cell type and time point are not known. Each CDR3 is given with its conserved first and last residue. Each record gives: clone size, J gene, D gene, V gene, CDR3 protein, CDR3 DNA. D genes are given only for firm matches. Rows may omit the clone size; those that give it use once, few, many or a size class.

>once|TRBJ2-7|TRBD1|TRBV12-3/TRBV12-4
CASRQQGYEQYF
TGTGCCAGCAGGCAACAGGGGTACGAGCAGTACTTC
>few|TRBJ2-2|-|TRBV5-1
CATAPENTGELFF
TGCGCCACCGCCCCGGAGAACACCGGGGAGCTGTTTTTT
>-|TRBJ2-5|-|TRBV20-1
CSATDSGQETQYF
TGCAGTGCCACTGACAGCGGGCAAGAGACCCAGTACTTC
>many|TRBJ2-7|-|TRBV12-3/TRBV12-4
CASSPNSYEQYF
TGTGCCAGCTCCCCCAACAGCTACGAGCAGTACTTC
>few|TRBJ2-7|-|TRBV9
CASSVATGALTYEQYF
TGTGCCAGCAGCGTAGCTACTGGGGCCCTAACCTACGAGCAGTACTTC
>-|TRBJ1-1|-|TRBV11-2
CASSLDYQGWGTEAFF
TGTGCCAGCAGCTTAGATTATCAGGGCTGGGGGACTGAAGCTTTCTTT
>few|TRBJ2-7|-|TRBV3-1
CASSQGGGTTYEQYF
TGTGCCAGCAGCCAAGGAGGGGGAACTACCTACGAGCAGTACTTC
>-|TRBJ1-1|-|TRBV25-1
CATGANTEAFF
TGTGCCACGGGGGCGAACACTGAAGCTTTCTTT
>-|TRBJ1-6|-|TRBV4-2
CASSLADSPLHF
TGTGCCAGCAGCCTGGCGGATTCACCCCTCCACTTT
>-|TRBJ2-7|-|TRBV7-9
CASTSDRIPYEQYF
TGTGCCAGCACTTCCGACAGAATCCCCTACGAGCAGTACTTC
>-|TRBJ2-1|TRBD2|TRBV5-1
CASSGTSSSDEQFF
TGCGCCAGCAGCGGGACTAGCAGCAGCGATGAGCAGTTCTTC
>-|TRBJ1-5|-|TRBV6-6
CASSLGTFQPQHF
TGTGCCAGCAGTCTGGGGACATTCCAGCCCCAGCATTTT
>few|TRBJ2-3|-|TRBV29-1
CSARTANLDTQYF
TGCAGCGCCCGGACAGCTAATCTAGATACGCAGTATTTT
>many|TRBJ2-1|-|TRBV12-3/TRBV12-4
CASSLGTHNEQFF
TGTGCCAGCAGTTTAGGGACTCACAATGAGCAGTTCTTC
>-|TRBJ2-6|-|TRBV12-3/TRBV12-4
CASSLDLWLSGANVLTF
TGTGCCAGCAGTTTAGATCTATGGCTCTCTGGGGCCAACGTCCTGACTTTC
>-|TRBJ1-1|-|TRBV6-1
CASSGSDRLSTEAFF
TGTGCCAGCAGTGGGTCCGACAGACTTAGCACTGAAGCTTTCTTT
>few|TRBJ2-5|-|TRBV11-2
CASSPIRGWETQYF
TGTGCCAGCAGCCCTATCAGGGGCTGGGAGACCCAGTACTTC
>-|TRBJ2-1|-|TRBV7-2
CASSLALRRYNEQFF
TGTGCCAGCAGCTTAGCACTGCGCCGGTACAATGAGCAGTTCTTC
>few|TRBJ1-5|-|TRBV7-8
CASSIRTAQPQHF
TGTGCCAGCAGCATTCGGACAGCTCAGCCCCAGCATTTT
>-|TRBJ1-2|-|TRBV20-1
CSARGRVGYTF
TGCAGTGCTAGAGGCAGGGTGGGCTACACCTTC
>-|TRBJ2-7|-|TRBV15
CATSRGLVYEQYF
TGTGCCACCAGCAGAGGACTCGTATACGAGCAGTACTTC
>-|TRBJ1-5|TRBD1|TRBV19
CASSPWTGNQPQHF
TGTGCCAGTAGTCCGTGGACAGGGAATCAGCCCCAGCATTTT
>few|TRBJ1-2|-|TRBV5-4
CASSQNAAGDYGYTF
TGTGCCAGCAGCCAGAATGCGGCAGGGGACTATGGCTACACCTTC
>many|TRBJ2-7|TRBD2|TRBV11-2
CASRGGGSSYEQYF
TGTGCCAGCAGAGGAGGCGGGAGCTCCTACGAGCAGTACTTC
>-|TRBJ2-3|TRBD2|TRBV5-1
CASSFGAGADTDTQYF
TGCGCCAGCAGCTTCGGAGCGGGGGCTGACACAGATACGCAGTATTTT
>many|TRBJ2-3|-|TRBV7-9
CASSSGASGADTQYF
TGTGCCAGCAGCTCCGGGGCCAGCGGCGCAGATACGCAGTATTTT
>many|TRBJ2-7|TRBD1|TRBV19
CASSTSGGSYEQYF
TGCGCCAGCAGCACTTCAGGGGGTTCCTACGAGCAGTACTTC
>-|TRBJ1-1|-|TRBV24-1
CATSDFGAAFF
TGTGCCACCAGTGATTTTGGAGCGGCTTTCTTT
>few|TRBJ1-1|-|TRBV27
CASSFKGNMNTEAFF
TGTGCCAGCAGTTTCAAAGGGAACATGAACACTGAAGCTTTCTTT
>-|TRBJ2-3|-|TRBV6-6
CASSDWGARGDTQYF
TGTGCCAGCAGCGACTGGGGTGCCAGAGGAGATACGCAGTATTTT
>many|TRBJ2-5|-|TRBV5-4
CASSPGRGETQYF
TGTGCCAGCAGCCCCGGACGGGGAGAGACCCAGTACTTC
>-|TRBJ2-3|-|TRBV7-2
CASSLDMRDGTDTQYF
TGTGCCAGCAGCTTAGACATGCGGGACGGCACAGATACGCAGTATTTT
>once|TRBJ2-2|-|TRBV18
CASEGVANTGELFF
TGTGCCAGCGAGGGAGTCGCGAACACCGGGGAGCTGTTTTTT
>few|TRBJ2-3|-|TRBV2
CASSGSQDTQYF
TGTGCCAGCAGCGGGAGTCAAGATACGCAGTATTTT
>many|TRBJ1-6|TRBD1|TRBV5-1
CASRQTGESNSPLHF
TGCGCCAGCAGACAAACAGGGGAGAGTAATTCACCCCTCCACTTT
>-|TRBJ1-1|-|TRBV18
CASSPRLDMNTEAFF
TGTGCCAGCTCACCACGTCTGGATATGAACACTGAAGCTTTCTTT
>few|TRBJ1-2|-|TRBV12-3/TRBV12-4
CASTVQGTGYTF
TGTGCCAGCACCGTGCAGGGAACTGGCTACACCTTC
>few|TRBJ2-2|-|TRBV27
CASSLRGARDGELFF
TGTGCCAGCAGTTTACGGGGGGCCCGCGACGGGGAGCTGTTTTTT
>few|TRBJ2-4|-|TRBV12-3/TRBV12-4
CASSLQGLAKNIQYF
TGTGCCAGCAGTTTACAGGGGCTAGCCAAAAACATTCAGTACTTC
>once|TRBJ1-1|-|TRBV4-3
CASSQDRALNTEAFF
TGCGCCAGCAGCCAAGATCGGGCATTGAACACTGAAGCTTTCTTT
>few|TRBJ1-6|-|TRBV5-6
CASSDGNNSPLHF
TGTGCCAGCTCGGACGGCAATAATTCACCCCTCCACTTT
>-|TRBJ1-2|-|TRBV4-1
CASSQGQTGLNYGYTF
TGCGCCAGCAGCCAAGGGCAAACAGGGCTGAACTATGGCTACACCTTC
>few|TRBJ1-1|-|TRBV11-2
CASSLGRGSSAEAFF
TGTGCCAGCAGCTTAGGTCGGGGCAGTTCGGCTGAAGCTTTCTTT